These 26 T cell receptor beta chains originate from one sample sequenced in a study of shared clonotypes between healthy human individuals. Sequencing was performed with immunoSEQ multiplex PCR; in TCRdb, only in-frame clones are kept and a portion is missing. The sample contains roughly 2.5 million clones, 90% to 95% of which appear only once. Specimen: naive CD4+ T cells sorted from blood. Subset given: CD45RA+ positively selected. All receptors derive from a man younger than 35 in good health.

This chain links TRBV28 with TRBJ1-2, with D possibly TRBD1 on 5 matching bases. CDR1 and CDR2 from the germline V gene are MDHEN and SYDVKM. The V end lost 5 bases, the J end lost 2 bases, and 12 bases lay between the germline ends. CDR3 length equals 14 residues. Here the CDR3 reads CASSPGPLNYGYTF. The CDR3 DNA reads as TGTGCCAGCAGTCCGGGACCGTTAAACTATGGCTACACCTTC.

This clone was seen once. This rearrangement joins TRBV23-1 to TRBJ1-4; D uncertain. TRBV23-1 is annotated as an ORF whose role is uncertain. The CDR3 extends over 12 amino acids. V was clipped by 4 bases and J by 7 bases, with 7 bases between them. As DNA, the CDR3 is TGCGCCAGCAGTCGGGCCTCTGAAAAACTGTTTTTT. It translates to CASSRASEKLFF.

This chain joins TRBV7-2 and TRBJ2-3; D perhaps matches TRBD2 (5 bases). The germline V gene has CDR1 SGHTA and CDR2 FQGNSA. Trimming left V 0 bases short and J 0 bases short, with 10 bases between. The CDR3 is 16 amino acids. CDR3 sequence reads: CASSLAGESSTDTQYF. CDR3 coding DNA: TGTGCCAGCAGCTTAGCGGGAGAATCGAGCACAGATACGCAGTATTTT. Using reference TRBV7-2 and TRBJ2-3 for the parts outside the CDR3, the full variable domain is GAGVSQSPSNKVTEKGKDVELRCDPISGHTALYWYRQSLGQGLEFLIYFQGNSAPDKSGLPSDRFSAERTGGSVSTLTIQRTQQEDSAVYLCASSLAGESSTDTQYFGPGTRLTVL.

The CDR3 region is CASTPQGLEGEKLFF. For the CDR3, the DNA is TGTGCCAGCACGCCTCAAGGCCTCGAGGGGGAAAAACTGTTTTTT. The chain uses TRBV4-2 and TRBJ1-4, with a possible D match to TRBD1 (5 bases). Germline CDR1 reads LGHNA; CDR2 reads YNFKEQ. This CDR3 is built from 15 residues. Trimming took 7 bases from V and 8 from J, leaving 20 bases between them.

The rearrangement uses TRBV18 and TRBJ1-2; D is undetermined. This CDR3 contains 14 residues. Germline CDR1 KGHSH, CDR2 LQKENI. The ends were cut back, 5 bases at V and 8 bases at J, with 18 bases in the middle. The CDR3 spells CASSKAGQDWGYTF. The CDR3 coding sequence is TGTGCCAGCTCAAAGGCGGGCCAGGATTGGGGCTACACCTTC. Variable domain in full (rest from reference TRBV18 and TRBJ1-2): NAGVMQNPRHLVRRRGQEARLRCSPMKGHSHVYWYRQLPEEGLKFMVYLQKENIIDESGMPKERFSAEFPKEGPSILRIQQVVRGDSAAYFCASSKAGQDWGYTFGSGTRLTVV.

The chain joins TRBV27 to TRBJ2-7; the match to TRBD2 covers 7 bases. The CDR3 length is 13 residues. V dropped 7 bases and J dropped 2; count of bases not matched to a gene: 5. The germline V gene encodes CDR1 MNHEY and CDR2 SMNVEV (reference sequence). The CDR3 region is CASTAGPAYEQYF. The DNA for the CDR3 is TGTGCCAGCACAGCGGGACCAGCCTACGAGCAGTACTTC.

As DNA, the CDR3 is TGCGCCAGCAGCCCGGACACGAGCTCCTACAATGAGCAGTTCTTC. As protein: CASSPDTSSYNEQFF. The rearrangement uses TRBV5-1 and TRBJ2-1; D is possibly TRBD1 (5 bases). V lost 4 bases and J lost 0, with 11 bases in between. CDR1 and CDR2 (germline): SGHRS, YFSETQ. This CDR3 is 15 amino acids long.

Only one count was recorded for this clone. V and J are TRBV10-3 and TRBJ1-2; D is possibly TRBD1 (6 bases). CDR1 and CDR2 (germline): ENHRY, SYGVKD. V shed 7 bases and J shed 7 bases, with 16 bases lying between them. CDR3 length: 13 residues. Written as DNA, the CDR3 is TGTGCCATCACCATACAGGGTTCAGGTGGCTACACCTTC. The encoded protein is CAITIQGSGGYTF.

Here the CDR3 DNA reads TGTGCCAGCTCGAAGGAGAAGGGTAGCAATCAGCCCCAGCATTTT. It codes for CASSKEKGSNQPQHF. The rearrangement links TRBV2 to TRBJ1-5; D is uncertain. CDR3 length: 15 residues. From germline, CDR1 is SNHLY and CDR2 FYNNEI. Trimming took 8 bases from V and 0 from J, leaving 14 bases between them.

The chain employs TRBV19 and TRBJ1-1; D is ambiguous. This CDR3 region has 16 residues. Germline CDR1 and CDR2: LNHDA and SQIVND (reference sequence). V was pared by 3 bases and J by 0 bases, with 14 bases between. CDR3: CASSIVTGTMNTEAFF. As DNA, the CDR3 is TGTGCCAGTAGTATCGTAACGGGAACTATGAACACTGAAGCTTTCTTT.

This chain joins TRBV29-1 and TRBJ1-2; D ambiguous. V was shortened by 3 bases and J by 7 bases, with 15 bases between the two germline ends. This CDR3 contains 13 residues. The germline CDR1 and CDR2 sequences are SQVTM and ANQGSEA. For the CDR3, the DNA is TGCAGCGTTGACGGGGAAGTCGTTTTTGGCTACACCTTC. This codes for CSVDGEVVFGYTF.

Comment on this clone: Different DNA sequences within this sample yield the same CDR3. The DNA of the CDR3 is TGCAGCGCCGACAGGGGCTATGGCTACACCTTC. This sequence encodes CSADRGYGYTF. The gene calls are TRBV29-1 and TRBJ1-2; 8 positions match TRBD1. CDR3 size: 11 residues. Germline V CDR1 and CDR2: SQVTM, ANQGSEA. V lost 7 bases to trimming and J lost 4 bases; unmatched junction nucleotides: 2.

This clone has a single count. In DNA form, the CDR3 reads TGTGCCAGCAGTGATCCAGGGGTCCTTACCGGGGAGCTGTTTTTT. It specifies CASSDPGVLTGELFF. The gene calls are TRBV6-1 and TRBJ2-2, with D tentatively TRBD1 (6 bases). There are 15 residues in the CDR3. V was pared by 3 bases and J by 5 bases, with 13 bases between. Germline V gives CDR1 MNHNS, CDR2 SASEGT.

The chain carries TRBV27 and TRBJ2-7; the D is unclear. CDR3 length: 14 amino acids. The germline V and J ends were trimmed by 1 base and 6 bases, with 13 bases remaining between them. Germline lookup yields CDR1 MNHEY and CDR2 SMNVEV (reference sequence). The CDR3 nucleotides are TGTGCCAGCAGTTTATACACCGAACTGGGCGAGCAGTACTTC. Protein sequence: CASSLYTELGEQYF.

The rearrangement links TRBV7-8 to TRBJ2-7; D gene unclear. The CDR3 runs to 13 residues. Germline-derived CDR1 and CDR2 are SGHVS and FQNEAQ. Deletions cut 1 base from V and 4 bases from J, with 8 bases between. This CDR3 reads CASSLVFRYEQYF. The CDR3 nucleotides read TGTGCCAGCAGCTTAGTATTCCGGTACGAGCAGTACTTC.

As DNA, the CDR3 is TGCGCCAGCAGCCAATTAGGCCAGCCTCAAGAGACCCAGTACTTC. It is translated as CASSQLGQPQETQYF. V is TRBV4-1 and J is TRBJ2-5; D uncertain. CDR1 is MGHRA, CDR2 YSYEKL, per germline. This CDR3 region has 15 residues. V shed 2 bases and J shed 2 bases, with 12 bases lying between them.

J is TRBJ2-3 and V is TRBV7-2; D may correspond to TRBD1 or TRBD2 (5 bases each). The CDR3 runs 14 residues. Germline lookup yields CDR1 SGHTA and CDR2 FQGNSA. V shed 8 bases and J shed 6 bases, with 18 bases lying between them. The CDR3 nucleotides read TGTGCCAGCCAGGGCGGGCAGTCTTTCGATACGCAGTATTTT. Translated, it gives CASQGGQSFDTQYF.

CDR3 coding DNA: TGCGCCAGCAGCTTGGCGTCAGACCAAGAGACCCAGTACTTC. This gives the protein CASSLASDQETQYF. V gene TRBV5-1 combines with J gene TRBJ2-5; unclear D gene. The CDR3 totals 14 residues. Between the trimmed V and J ends, which lost 0 bases and 0 bases, there was a span of 6 bases. The germline V gene has CDR1 SGHRS and CDR2 YFSETQ.

The J gene is TRBJ1-3, the V gene TRBV10-1; D is undetermined. V was pared by 1 base and J by 0 bases, with 13 bases between. CDR1 is WNHNN, CDR2 SYGVQD, per germline (reference sequence). The CDR3 covers 17 residues. CDR3 sequence: CASSEWRVGSSGNTIYF. The CDR3 DNA sequence: TGCGCCAGCAGTGAGTGGAGGGTCGGCAGCTCTGGAAACACCATATATTTT.

Points on this clone: Different DNA sequences within this sample yield the same CDR3. The V call is TRBV18, the J call TRBJ1-2; possibly TRBD1 for D (5 bases). The CDR3 runs 13 residues. Germline V gives CDR1 KGHSH, CDR2 LQKENI. Trimming removed 3 bases from V and 1 base from J, with 6 bases in between. The CDR3 region is CASSPTVNYGYTF. The CDR3 DNA is TGTGCCAGCTCACCGACAGTTAACTATGGCTACACCTTC.

The V and J genes are TRBV4-3 and TRBJ1-4; D possibly corresponds to TRBD1 (5 bases). Germline lookup yields CDR1 LGHNA and CDR2 YSLEER. V was trimmed by 4 bases and J by 4 bases, leaving 13 bases between them. The CDR3 contains 15 residues. CDR3 protein: CASSRYRISNEKLFF. As DNA, the CDR3 is TGCGCCAGCAGCCGATACAGGATAAGTAATGAAAAACTGTTTTTT.

Turning to this clone: The identical CDR3 is also encoded by other nucleotide sequences in the sample. The rearrangement links TRBV15 to TRBJ1-2, with 7 bases aligning to TRBD1. CDR3 size: 14 residues. Germline CDR1 is LNHNV and CDR2 is YYDKDF (reference sequence). The ends lost 3 bases at V and 2 bases at J; junction bases unmatched: 3. The CDR3, as DNA: TGTGCCACCAGCAGGGAGACAGGGAACTATGGCTACACCTTC. It specifies CATSRETGNYGYTF.

This clone was observed a handful of times. This chain uses TRBV12-5 with TRBJ1-1; no definite D call. CDR1 is LGHNT, CDR2 FRNRAP, per germline. This CDR3 contains 14 residues. Trimming cost V 5 bases and J 0 bases, with 10 bases left between them. CDR3: CASGGGFVNTEAFF. For the CDR3, the DNA is TGTGCTAGTGGTGGCGGCTTCGTGAACACTGAAGCTTTCTTT.

The CDR3 DNA follows: TGTGCTAGTGGTTTCCGGACTAGCGGGAGTTACTCCTACAATGAGCAGTTCTTC. This translates into CASGFRTSGSYSYNEQFF. This chain connects TRBV12-5 to TRBJ2-1; 13 bases agree with TRBD2. The CDR3 is 18 amino acids. The V segment lost 3 bases and the J segment 0 bases; nucleotides outside the gene matches: 5. Looked up from germline, CDR1 is LGHNT and CDR2 is FRNRAP. Full variable domain (missing parts from reference TRBV12-5 and TRBJ2-1): DARVTQTPRHKVTEMGQEVTMRCQPILGHNTVFWYRQTMMQGLELLAYFRNRAPLDDSGMPKDRFSAEMPDATLATLKIQPSEPRDSAVYFCASGFRTSGSYSYNEQFFGPGTRLTVL.

The chain has TRBV7-9 and TRBJ2-7, with D maybe TRBD2 (5 bases). Per germline, CDR1 SEHNR and CDR2 FQNEAQ (reference sequence). The V end lost 5 bases, the J end lost 3 bases, and 14 bases lay between the germline ends. This CDR3 spans 14 amino acids. Here the CDR3 DNA reads TGTGCCAGCAGCCCGCTAGCAGATAACTACGAGCAGTACTTC. Protein product: CASSPLADNYEQYF.

This rearrangement joins TRBV27 to TRBJ2-2; 12 bases agree with TRBD2. Per the germline V gene, CDR1 is MNHEY and CDR2 is SMNVEV (reference sequence). V lost 5 bases to trimming and J lost 2 bases; unmatched junction nucleotides: 3. The CDR3 loop spans 16 amino acids. CDR3 coding DNA: TGTGCCAGCAGTCGCGGACTAGCGGGAAACACCGGGGAGCTGTTTTTT. Translated: CASSRGLAGNTGELFF.